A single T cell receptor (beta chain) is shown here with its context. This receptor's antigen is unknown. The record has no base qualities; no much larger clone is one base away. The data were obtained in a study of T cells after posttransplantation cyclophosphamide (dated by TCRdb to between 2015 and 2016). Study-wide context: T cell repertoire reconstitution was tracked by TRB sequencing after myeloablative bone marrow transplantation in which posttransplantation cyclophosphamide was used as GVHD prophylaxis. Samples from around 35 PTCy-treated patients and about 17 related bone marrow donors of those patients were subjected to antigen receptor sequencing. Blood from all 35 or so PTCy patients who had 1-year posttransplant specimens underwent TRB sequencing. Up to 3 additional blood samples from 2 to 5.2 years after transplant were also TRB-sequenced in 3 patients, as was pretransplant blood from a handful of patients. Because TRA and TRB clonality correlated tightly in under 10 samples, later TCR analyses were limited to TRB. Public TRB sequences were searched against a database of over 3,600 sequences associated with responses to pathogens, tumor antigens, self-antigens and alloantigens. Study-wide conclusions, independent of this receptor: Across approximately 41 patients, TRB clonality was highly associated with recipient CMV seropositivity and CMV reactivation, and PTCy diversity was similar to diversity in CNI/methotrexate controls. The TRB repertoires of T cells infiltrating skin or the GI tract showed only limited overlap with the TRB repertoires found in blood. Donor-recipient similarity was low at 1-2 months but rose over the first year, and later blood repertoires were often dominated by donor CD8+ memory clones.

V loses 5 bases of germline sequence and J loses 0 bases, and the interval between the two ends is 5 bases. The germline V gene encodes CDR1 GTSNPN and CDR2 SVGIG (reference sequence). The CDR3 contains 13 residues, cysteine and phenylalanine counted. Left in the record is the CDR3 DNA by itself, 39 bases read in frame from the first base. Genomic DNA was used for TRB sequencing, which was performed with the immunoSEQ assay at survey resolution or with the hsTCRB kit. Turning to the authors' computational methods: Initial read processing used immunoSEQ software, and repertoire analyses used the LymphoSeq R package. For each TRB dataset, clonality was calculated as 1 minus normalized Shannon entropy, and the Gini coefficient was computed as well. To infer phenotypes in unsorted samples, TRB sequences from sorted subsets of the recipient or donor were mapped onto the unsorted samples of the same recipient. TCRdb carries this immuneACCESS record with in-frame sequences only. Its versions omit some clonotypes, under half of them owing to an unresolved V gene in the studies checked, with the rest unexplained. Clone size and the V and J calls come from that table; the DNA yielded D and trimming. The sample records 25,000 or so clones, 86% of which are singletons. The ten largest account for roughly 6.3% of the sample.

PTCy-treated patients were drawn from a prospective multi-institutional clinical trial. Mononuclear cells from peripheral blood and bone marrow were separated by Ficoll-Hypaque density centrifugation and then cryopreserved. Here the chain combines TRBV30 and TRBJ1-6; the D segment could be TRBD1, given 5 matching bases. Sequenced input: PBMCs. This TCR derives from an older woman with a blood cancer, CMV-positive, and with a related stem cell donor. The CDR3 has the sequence CAWDSSYNSPLHF. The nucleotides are TGTGCCTGGGACAGCTCCTATAATTCACCCCTCCACTTT.